This T cell receptor (beta chain) was obtained from a study of beta chain features in type 1 diabetes. Study in general: Analysis included 107,917,701 sorted cells drawn from all samples. Study-wide results and caveats: The cDNA sequencing approach could over-represent high-TCR-expressing cells. All four CD4+ subsets of Type 1 diabetes patients contained TCRB CDR3s that were moderately but significantly shorter.

This clone was seen repeatedly, ten times or more. The antigen is undetermined. The sequenced template was cDNA made from the entire isolated RNA. The method was immunoSEQ multiplex PCR; TCRdb's version includes in-frame clones alone and lacks a portion of them. The sample has around 150,000 clones; roughly 9% are singletons. CDR1 is GTSNPN, CDR2 SVGIG, per germline (reference sequence). With V trimmed by 4 bases and J by 2 bases, 5 bases remained unmatched. This CDR3 contains 15 residues. The chain links TRBV30 to TRBJ2-1; 10 bases are a match to TRBD2. This TCR was recovered from a woman aged 30 to 39 with type 1 diabetes. The sample consisted of central memory CD4+ T cells from blood. The CDR3 is CAWTALAGAYNEQFF. The DNA of the CDR3 is TGTGCCTGGACTGCGCTAGCGGGAGCCTACAATGAGCAGTTCTTC.